This T cell receptor (beta chain) originates from a study of T cells in Graves' hyperthyroidism and ophthalmopathy. Findings of the study overall: Blood also carried most thyroid clonotypes expanded above 0.001.

The CDR3 totals 12 residues. CDR1 is DFQATT, CDR2 SNEGSKA, per germline (reference sequence). V dropped 5 bases and J dropped 7; count of bases not matched to a gene: 7. This clonotype appeared a few times. As yet, its antigen is unknown. Researchers amplified the TCR beta CDR3 regions from RNA transcripts. The primer set for the first-round RT-PCR of the TCR CDR3 was HTBI. From the multiplex PCR reads, TCRdb called clonotypes with MiXCR, one entry per CDR3 protein. This sample carries 660,000 or so distinct CDR3 sequences, approximately 42% of them seen once, and the ten largest clones take approximately 7.2%.

Input material: peripheral blood or thyroid tissue (not recorded which). This chain uses TRBV20-1 with TRBJ1-2; 7 positions agree with TRBD1. The receptor was derived from an adult man with Graves' disease, either hyperthyroidism or ophthalmopathy (not recorded which). CDR3 sequence: CSAANRGGGYTF. The CDR3 DNA reads TGCAGTGCTGCAAACAGGGGCGGTGGCTACACCTTC.